This entry describes one T cell receptor beta chain. Its matching antigen is unknown. The CDR3 length is 13 residues. V was pared by 7 bases and J by 0 bases, with 10 bases between. Germline CDR1 reads SQVTM; CDR2 reads ANQGSEA. Only in-frame clones appear in the TCRdb table, and some are missing; sequencing was by immunoSEQ multiplex PCR. The repertoire holds 350,000 to 500,000 clones, with 75% to 95% as singletons. Treatment given: over 15 received Ad26.COV2.S at low or high dose, single or two shots; 5 received placebo; per-sample allocation not given. Each sample was drawn 63 days after the first injection (of vaccine or placebo). The sample originates from a study of Ad26.COV2.S vaccination and SARS-CoV-2 variants. Study summary: This donor came from the COV1001 trial of Ad26.COV2.S.

Overall study findings and caveats: Similar non-spike TCR breadth was observed in recipients of vaccine and of placebo. There was a possibility that the TCR breadth and depth analyses underestimated total T cell responses.

The clonotype was recovered from a person aged 18-65 years who received the Ad26.COV2.S COVID-19 vaccine or a placebo. The source was peripheral blood, collected in a trial of Ad26.COV2.S vaccine versus placebo. The chain employs TRBV29-1 and TRBJ1-3; perhaps TRBD1 as D (5 bases). The chain's CDR3 is CSAGTNSGNTIYF. CDR3 in DNA: TGCAGCGCGGGGACGAACTCTGGAAACACCATATATTTT.